The TCR beta chain described here comes from a study of OX40 agonist ivuxolimab in advanced cancers. The protocol was immunoSEQ multiplex PCR, while the TCRdb copy is restricted to in-frame clones and leaves out a portion. The repertoire consists of roughly 40,000 clones, with roughly 90% occurring once and the leading ten covering approximately 15%. Germline V gene sequence: CDR1 MNHEY, CDR2 SVGAGI. This CDR3 is built from 12 residues. V dropped 6 bases and J dropped 6; count of bases not matched to a gene: 4. The TCR sequence derives from an adult with an advanced solid tumor such as melanoma, head and neck, liver or kidney cancer. The chain couples TRBV6-5 to TRBJ1-2; 7 bases are shared with TRBD1. This material consisted of CD4+ or CD8+ T cells sorted from blood, taken in a trial of the OX40 agonist ivuxolimab. Here the CDR3 reads CASRPQGDGYTF. Here the CDR3 DNA reads TGTGCCAGCAGACCCCAGGGGGATGGCTACACCTTC.